This T cell receptor (beta chain) was captured in a study of blood T cells in healthy people across ages. Study-wide findings and caveats: Any conclusive comparison of naive versus antigen-experienced cells was prevented by using unsorted PBMCs.

For this clonotype: Antigen unknown.

A J-beta primer mix and a sample-barcoded 5' primer were used in a second PCR of roughly 6 to 12 cycles. A 12-random-nucleotide template-switch adaptor tagged each cDNA molecule. Using its own MiXCR run on the 5' RACE reads, TCRdb lists one record per CDR3 protein. The sample yields 1 million or so distinct CDR3 sequences, 40% to 55% seen once. Sequenced input: blood. The sequence derives from an older woman in good health.

The CDR3 DNA reads TGTGCCAGCACCCCAGCCGACAATGAGCAGTACTTC. As protein: CASTPADNEQYF. The V call is TRBV4-2, the J call TRBJ2-7; D remains ambiguous. This CDR3 contains 12 residues. The germline CDR1 and CDR2 sequences are LGHNA and YNFKEQ. The V end was cut by 7 bases, the J end by 7 bases, with 14 bases between.